This T cell receptor (beta chain) was documented in a study of blood T cell repertoires in COVID-19. Between the trimmed V and J ends, which lost 2 bases and 6 bases, there was a span of 13 bases. The CDR3 is 14 residues long. Germline V gene data show CDR1 as SGHNT and CDR2 as YENEEA. How the authors handled the data: Estimation of nucleated cell counts relied on the amplification of reference gene primers. TCRdb's table, derived via immunoSEQ multiplex PCR, lists solely in-frame clones and lacks some. D and trimming were read from the DNA, whereas the V and J calls and clone size are those reported in that table. In the table there are fewer than 250,000 clones, 85% to 95% of which are singletons. This clone was seen only once.

The specimen sequenced was peripheral blood. This clonotype originated in a man aged 25-45 years with COVID-19, enrolled during active disease. The V call is TRBV11-3, the J call TRBJ1-2, with D perhaps matching TRBD1 (5 bases). CDR3 nucleotides: TGTGCCAGCAGCTTAAATGGGACGGGAGATGGCTACACCTTC. This sequence encodes CASSLNGTGDGYTF.